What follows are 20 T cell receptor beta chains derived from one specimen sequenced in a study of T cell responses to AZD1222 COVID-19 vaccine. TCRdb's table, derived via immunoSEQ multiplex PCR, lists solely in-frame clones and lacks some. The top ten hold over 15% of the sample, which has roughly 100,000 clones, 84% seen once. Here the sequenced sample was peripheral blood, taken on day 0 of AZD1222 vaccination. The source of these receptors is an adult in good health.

Written as DNA, the CDR3 is TGTGCCAGCAGGACCCATAACACTGAAGCTTTCTTT. Protein product: CASRTHNTEAFF. This sequence joins TRBV2 and TRBJ1-1, with unresolved D. Germline CDR1 SNHLY, CDR2 FYNNEI. CDR3 size: 12 residues. Trimming took 6 bases from V and 2 from J, leaving 7 bases between them.

The CDR3 nucleotides are TGCGCCAGCAAATCCGCCTACAATGAGCAGTTCTTC. As protein: CASKSAYNEQFF. V gene TRBV23-1 combines with J gene TRBJ2-1; the D is unclear. TRBV23-1 is known as an ORF, though its function is uncertain. The CDR3 runs 12 residues. The V end was cut by 7 bases, the J end by 2 bases, with 6 bases between.

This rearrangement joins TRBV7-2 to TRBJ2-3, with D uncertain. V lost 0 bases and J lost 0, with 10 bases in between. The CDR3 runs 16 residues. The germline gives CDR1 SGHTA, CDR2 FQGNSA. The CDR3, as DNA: TGTGCCAGCAGCTTAGCGCTTGGTGGTAGCACAGATACGCAGTATTTT. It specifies CASSLALGGSTDTQYF.

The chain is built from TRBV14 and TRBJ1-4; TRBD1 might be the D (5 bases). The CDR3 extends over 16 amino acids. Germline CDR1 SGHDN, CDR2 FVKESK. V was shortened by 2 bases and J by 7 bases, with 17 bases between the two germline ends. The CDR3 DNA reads TGTGCCAGCAGCCAATACCTCGGGGGGATATCTGAAAAACTGTTTTTT. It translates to CASSQYLGGISEKLFF.

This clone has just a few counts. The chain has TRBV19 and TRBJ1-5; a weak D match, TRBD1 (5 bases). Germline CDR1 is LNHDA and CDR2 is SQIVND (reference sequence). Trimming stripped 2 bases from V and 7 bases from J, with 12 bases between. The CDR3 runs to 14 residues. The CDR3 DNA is TGTGCCAGTAGTATAATGGGGCTGGAGCAGCCCCAGCATTTT. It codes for CASSIMGLEQPQHF.

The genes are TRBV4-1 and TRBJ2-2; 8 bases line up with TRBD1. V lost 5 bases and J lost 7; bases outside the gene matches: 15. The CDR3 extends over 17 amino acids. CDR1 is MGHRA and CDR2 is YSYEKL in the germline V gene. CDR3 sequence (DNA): TGCGCCAGCAGCGGTATAACAGGGGGAAGAAGTGGCGGGGAGCTGTTTTTT. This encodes CASSGITGGRSGGELFF.

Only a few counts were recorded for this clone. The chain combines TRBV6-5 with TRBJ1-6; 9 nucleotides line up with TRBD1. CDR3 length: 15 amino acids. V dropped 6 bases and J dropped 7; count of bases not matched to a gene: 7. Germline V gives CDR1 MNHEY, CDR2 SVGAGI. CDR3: CASSDQDRGNSPLHF. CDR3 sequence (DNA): TGTGCCAGCAGCGACCAGGACAGGGGAAATTCACCCCTCCACTTT.

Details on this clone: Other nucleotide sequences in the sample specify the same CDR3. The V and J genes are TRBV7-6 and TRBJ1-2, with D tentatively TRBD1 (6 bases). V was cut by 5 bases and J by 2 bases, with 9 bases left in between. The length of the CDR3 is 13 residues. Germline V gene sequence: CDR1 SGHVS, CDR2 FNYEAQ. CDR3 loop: CASSPTGNYGYTF. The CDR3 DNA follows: TGTGCCAGCAGCCCCACAGGGAACTATGGCTACACCTTC. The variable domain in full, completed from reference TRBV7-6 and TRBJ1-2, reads GAGVSQSPRYKVTKRGQDVALRCDPISGHVSLYWYRQALGQGPEFLTYFNYEAQQDKSGLPNDRFSAERPEGSISTLTIQRTEQRDSAMYRCASSPTGNYGYTFGSGTRLTVV.

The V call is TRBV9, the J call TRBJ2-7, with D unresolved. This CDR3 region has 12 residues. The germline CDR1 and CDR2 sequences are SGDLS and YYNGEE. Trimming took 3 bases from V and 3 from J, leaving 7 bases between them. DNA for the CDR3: TGTGCCAGCAGCGGATTGGGCTACGAGCAGTACTTC. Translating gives CASSGLGYEQYF.

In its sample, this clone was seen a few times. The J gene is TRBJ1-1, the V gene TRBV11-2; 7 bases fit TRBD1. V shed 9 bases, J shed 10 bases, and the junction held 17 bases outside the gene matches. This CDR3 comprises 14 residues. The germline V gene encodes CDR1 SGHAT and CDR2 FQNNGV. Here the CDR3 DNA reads TGTGCCAGTAAAGAGACAGGGCCCGACCTCGGAGCTTTCTTT. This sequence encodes CASKETGPDLGAFF.

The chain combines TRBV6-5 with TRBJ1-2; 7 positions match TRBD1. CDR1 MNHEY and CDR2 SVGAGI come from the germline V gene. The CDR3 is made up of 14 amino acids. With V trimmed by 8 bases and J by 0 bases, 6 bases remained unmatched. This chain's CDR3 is CASEGAPPNYGYTF. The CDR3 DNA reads TGTGCCAGCGAGGGGGCCCCACCTAACTATGGCTACACCTTC.

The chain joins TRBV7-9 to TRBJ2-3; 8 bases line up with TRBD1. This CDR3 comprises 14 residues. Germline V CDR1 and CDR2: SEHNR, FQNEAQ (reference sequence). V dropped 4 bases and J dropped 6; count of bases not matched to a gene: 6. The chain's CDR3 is CASSSRGRSDTQYF. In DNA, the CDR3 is TGTGCCAGCAGCTCCAGGGGGCGTAGCGATACGCAGTATTTT. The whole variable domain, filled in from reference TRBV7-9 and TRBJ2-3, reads DTGVSQNPRHKITKRGQNVTFRCDPISEHNRLYWYRQTLGQGPEFLTYFQNEAQLEKSRLLSDRFSAERPKGSFSTLEIQRTEQGDSAMYLCASSSRGRSDTQYFGPGTRLTVL.

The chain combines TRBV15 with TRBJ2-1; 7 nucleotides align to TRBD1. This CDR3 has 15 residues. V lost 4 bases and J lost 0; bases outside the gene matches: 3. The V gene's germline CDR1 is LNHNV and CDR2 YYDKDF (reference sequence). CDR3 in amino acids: CATSTGQSSYNEQFF. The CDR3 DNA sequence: TGTGCCACCAGCACGGGACAGAGCTCCTACAATGAGCAGTTCTTC.

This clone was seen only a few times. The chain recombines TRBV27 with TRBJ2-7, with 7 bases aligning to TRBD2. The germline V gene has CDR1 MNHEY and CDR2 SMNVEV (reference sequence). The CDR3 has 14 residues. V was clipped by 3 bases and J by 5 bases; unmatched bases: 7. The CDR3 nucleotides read TGTGCCAGCAGTTTGCGGGAGAGGCGGAACGAGCAGTACTTC. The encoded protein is CASSLRERRNEQYF.

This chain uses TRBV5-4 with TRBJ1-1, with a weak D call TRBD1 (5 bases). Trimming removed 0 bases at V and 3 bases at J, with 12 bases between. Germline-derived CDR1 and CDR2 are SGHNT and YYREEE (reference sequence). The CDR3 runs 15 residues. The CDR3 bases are TGTGCCAGCAGCTTGGTAACGGGAGGGGACACTGAAGCTTTCTTT. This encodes CASSLVTGGDTEAFF.

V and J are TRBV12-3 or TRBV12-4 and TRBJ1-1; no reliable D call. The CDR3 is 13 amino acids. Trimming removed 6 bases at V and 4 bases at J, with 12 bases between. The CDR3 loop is CASSLREVTEAFF. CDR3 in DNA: TGTGCCAGCAGCTTACGGGAGGTCACTGAAGCTTTCTTT.

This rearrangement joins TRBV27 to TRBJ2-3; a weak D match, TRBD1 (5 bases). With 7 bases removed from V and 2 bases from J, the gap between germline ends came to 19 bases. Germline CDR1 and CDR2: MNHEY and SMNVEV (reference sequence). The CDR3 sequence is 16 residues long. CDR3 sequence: CASTLSWQGYTDTQYF. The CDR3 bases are TGTGCCAGCACCCTTTCGTGGCAGGGCTACACAGATACGCAGTATTTT.

CDR3 loop: CATSDGGGQPQHF. For the CDR3, the DNA is TGTGCCACCAGTGATGGTGGGGGTCAGCCCCAGCATTTT. The chain uses TRBV24-1 and TRBJ1-5, with D tentatively TRBD1 (5 bases). The CDR3 is 13 amino acids. V gave up 3 bases and J gave up 6 bases, with 8 bases separating them. The germline CDR1 and CDR2 sequences are KGHDR and SFDVKD.

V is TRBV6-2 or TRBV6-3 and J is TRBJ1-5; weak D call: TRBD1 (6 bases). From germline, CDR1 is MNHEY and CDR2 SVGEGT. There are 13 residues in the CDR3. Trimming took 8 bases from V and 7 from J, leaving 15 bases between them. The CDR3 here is CASRRDTDQPQHF. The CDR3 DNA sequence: TGTGCCAGCCGCCGGGACACCGACCAGCCCCAGCATTTT.

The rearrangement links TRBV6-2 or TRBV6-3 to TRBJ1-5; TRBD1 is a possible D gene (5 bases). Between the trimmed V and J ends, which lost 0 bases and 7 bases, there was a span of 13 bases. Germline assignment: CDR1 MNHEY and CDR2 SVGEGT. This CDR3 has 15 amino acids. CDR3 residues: CASSYSTGPQQPQHF. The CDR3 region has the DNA TGTGCCAGCAGTTACTCTACAGGCCCCCAACAGCCCCAGCATTTT.